This TCR beta chain was documented in a study of blood T cell repertoires in COVID-19. Whole-study context: Acute and convalescent COVID-19 samples came from the United States, Italy and Spain. T cells, B-cell-depleted T cells, or PBMCs supplied cDNA or gDNA.

This clone was counted between two and nine times. Profiled with immunoSEQ multiplex PCR; TCRdb holds only in-frame clones, not every one. This sample yields 45,000 to 50,000 clones, of which roughly four fifths are seen a single time; about 7% belongs to the top ten. Germline CDR1 is SGHTS and CDR2 is YDEGEE. There are 16 residues in the CDR3. V was clipped by 0 bases and J by 0 bases, with 10 bases between them. What was sequenced was peripheral blood. The rearrangement links TRBV5-8 to TRBJ2-1; weak D call: TRBD1 (5 bases). The source is a man aged 60 to 75 with active COVID-19. The CDR3 coding sequence is TGTGCCAGCAGCTTGGGACAGCTGAGCTCCTACAATGAGCAGTTCTTC. The encoded protein is CASSLGQLSSYNEQFF.